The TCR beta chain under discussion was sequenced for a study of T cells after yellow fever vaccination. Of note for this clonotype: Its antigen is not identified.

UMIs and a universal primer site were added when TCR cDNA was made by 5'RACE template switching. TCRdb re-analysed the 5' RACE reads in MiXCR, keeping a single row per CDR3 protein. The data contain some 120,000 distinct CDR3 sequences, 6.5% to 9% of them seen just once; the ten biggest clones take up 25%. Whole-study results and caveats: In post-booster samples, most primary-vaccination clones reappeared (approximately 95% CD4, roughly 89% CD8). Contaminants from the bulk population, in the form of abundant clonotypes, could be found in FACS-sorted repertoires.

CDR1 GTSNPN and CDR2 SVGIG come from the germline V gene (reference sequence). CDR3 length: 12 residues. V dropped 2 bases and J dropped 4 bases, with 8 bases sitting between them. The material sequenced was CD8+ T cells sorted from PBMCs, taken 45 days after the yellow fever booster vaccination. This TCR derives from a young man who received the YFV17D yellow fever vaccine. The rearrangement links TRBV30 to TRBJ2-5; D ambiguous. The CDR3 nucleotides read TGTGCCTGGAGTCCCCCCTCAGAGACCCAGTACTTC. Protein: CAWSPPSETQYF.